The 32 T cell receptor beta chains listed next were all sequenced from one sample in a study of blood T cells in healthy people across ages. Together with a sample-barcoded 5' primer, a J-beta primer mix was included in a second PCR lasting about 6 to 11 cycles. TCRdb used MiXCR to reprocess the 5' RACE reads, holding one entry per CDR3 protein. The sample lists some 1.5 million distinct CDR3 sequences, roughly 27% seen once, with about 8% in the top ten. The sample taken for sequencing was blood. The receptor source for this set is a woman aged 30 to 39 in good health.

The chain couples TRBV28 to TRBJ1-1, with a weak D call TRBD1 (5 bases). Germline V CDR1 and CDR2: MDHEN, SYDVKM. V lost 6 bases and J 4 bases, leaving 15 bases between the germline ends. The CDR3 length is 14 residues. The CDR3 bases are TGTGCCAGCAGCTCACGGGGGGGGGTCACTGAAGCTTTCTTT. Translating it yields CASSSRGGVTEAFF.

In this sample, this clonotype turned up many times. The germline gene is not matched at one end of the junction; a read error may be the cause. The chain has TRBV7-9 and TRBJ2-5; D may be TRBD2 (7 bases). Germline-derived CDR1 and CDR2 are SEHNR and FQNEAQ (reference sequence). The CDR3 has 14 amino acids. CDR3 sequence reads: CASSLVRGAETQYF. The CDR3 coding sequence is TGCGCCAGCAGTCTGGTTCGGGGGGCAGAGACCCAGTACTTC.

The chain is built from TRBV5-1 and TRBJ2-2, with a tentative D call TRBD2 (5 bases). The CDR3 runs 14 residues. The V end lost 0 bases, the J end lost 8 bases, and 11 bases lay between the germline ends. CDR1 is SGHRS, CDR2 YFSETQ, per germline. In nucleotides, the CDR3 is TGCGCCAGCAGCTTGGATGCGGGCTCGGGGGAGCTGTTTTTT. Its protein is CASSLDAGSGELFF.

This clonotype was recorded a few times. This rearrangement joins TRBV6-2 or TRBV6-3 to TRBJ2-1; D might be TRBD1 or TRBD2, each matching 6 bases. Germline V gives CDR1 MNHEY, CDR2 SVGEGT. Trimming pared 4 bases from V and 0 bases from J, leaving 16 bases between. The CDR3 has 17 residues. CDR3 nucleotide sequence: TGTGCCAGCAGTTTCCGGAGGGGGGTGGGCTCCTACAATGAGCAGTTCTTC. Amino acid sequence: CASSFRRGVGSYNEQFF.

This clonotype was seen ten or more times. The chain carries TRBV29-1 and TRBJ2-1; 8 nucleotides line up with TRBD1. Germline loops: CDR1 SQVTM, CDR2 ANQGSEA. Trimming cost V 5 bases and J 10 bases; bases outside gene matches: 7. The CDR3 is 12 residues long. The CDR3 spells CSVPDRAGEQFF. CDR3 nucleotide sequence: TGCAGCGTTCCGGACAGGGCGGGGGAGCAGTTCTTC.

In its sample, this clonotype was seen a few times. The V gene is TRBV29-1, the J gene TRBJ2-1; 10 bases fit TRBD2. The end of the DNA aligns better with TRBJ2-7, so the J call may be wrong. Germline V gene lookup returns CDR1 SQVTM and CDR2 ANQGSEA. This CDR3 spans 14 amino acids. This CDR3 reads CSVPSGSSYNEQYF. As DNA, the CDR3 is TGCAGCGTTCCTAGCGGGAGCTCCTACAATGAGCAGTACTTC.

This clonotype was recorded many times. The rearrangement links TRBV7-8 to TRBJ2-1, with D maybe TRBD1 (6 bases). Germline lookup yields CDR1 SGHVS and CDR2 FQNEAQ. The V end was cut by 5 bases, the J end by 4 bases, with 18 bases between. The CDR3 is made up of 16 amino acids. CDR3 DNA: TGTGCCAGCAGCCCCCGCCCCGGGACACCATACAATGAGCAGTTCTTC. This encodes CASSPRPGTPYNEQFF. The whole variable domain, filled in from reference TRBV7-8 and TRBJ2-1, reads GAGVSQSPRYKVAKRGQDVALRCDPISGHVSLFWYQQALGQGPEFLTYFQNEAQLDKSGLPSDRFFAERPEGSVSTLKIQRTQQEDSAVYLCASSPRPGTPYNEQFFGPGTRLTVL.

This chain connects TRBV18 to TRBJ2-7, with TRBD1 matching 9 bases. The CDR3 totals 15 residues. The junction had 8 bases not matched to a gene; V was cut back by 3 bases and J by 5 bases. Germline loops: CDR1 KGHSH, CDR2 LQKENI. CDR3 sequence: CASSPAQGADNEQYF. The CDR3 DNA sequence: TGTGCCAGCTCACCCGCACAGGGGGCAGACAACGAGCAGTACTTC.

In this sample, this clonotype turned up a few times. Being one base from a much bigger clone, this may be a read error. CDR3 nucleotides: TGTGCCAGCAGCTCGACAGGATACAATGAGCAGTACTTC. This translates into CASSSTGYNEQYF. The rearrangement links TRBV7-9 to TRBJ2-1; TRBD1 is a possible D gene (6 bases). The J call may be incorrect, as the DNA end agrees better with TRBJ2-7. Germline assignment: CDR1 SEHNR and CDR2 FQNEAQ (reference sequence). The CDR3 loop spans 13 amino acids.

This clonotype was recorded a few times. The chain joins TRBV4-1 to TRBJ1-1; no reliable D call. The CDR3 has 17 residues. The V end was cut by 1 base, the J end by 3 bases, with 18 bases between. Germline V gives CDR1 MGHRA, CDR2 YSYEKL. The CDR3 here is CASSQGLGKKVHTEAFF. The CDR3 nucleotides are TGCGCCAGCAGCCAAGGGTTGGGAAAAAAGGTGCACACTGAAGCTTTCTTT.

This clonotype occurred a few times. J is TRBJ1-2 and V is TRBV7-2; D call uncertain. CDR3 length: 17 amino acids. Germline V gene sequence: CDR1 SGHTA, CDR2 FQGNSA. Trimming shortened V by 0 bases and J by 5 bases, and 19 bases separated the two germline ends. In DNA form, the CDR3 reads TGTGCCAGCAGCTTAGCACCGACTGGGTGGGGAGGGTATGGCTACACCTTC. As protein: CASSLAPTGWGGYGYTF.

This clonotype was picked up many times. For the CDR3, the DNA is TGTGCCAGCAGCTTAGGATGGGGTGATGCCACTGAAGCTTTCTTT. It translates to CASSLGWGDATEAFF. The J gene is TRBJ1-1, the V gene TRBV7-9; D remains ambiguous. CDR3 length: 15 amino acids. With 1 base removed from V and 4 bases from J, the gap between germline ends came to 13 bases. Germline loops: CDR1 SEHNR, CDR2 FQNEAQ (reference sequence).

J is TRBJ2-3 and V is TRBV20-1; 7 positions agree with TRBD2. This CDR3 comprises 15 residues. Trimming cost V 5 bases and J 0 bases; bases outside gene matches: 8. Germline CDR1 DFQATT, CDR2 SNEGSKA (reference sequence). The CDR3, as DNA: TGCAGTGCTCCCCGAGCGGGGCCTAGCACAGATACGCAGTATTTT. Protein product: CSAPRAGPSTDTQYF.

V gene TRBV30 combines with J gene TRBJ1-6; D is unresolved. This CDR3 spans 18 amino acids. Germline values: CDR1 GTSNPN, CDR2 SVGIG (reference sequence). The V gene lost 0 bases and the J gene lost 0 bases, with 15 bases spanning the gap. In nucleotides, the CDR3 is TGTGCCTGGAGTGTACTTGGGAGGGAAAGCTCCTATAATTCACCCCTCCACTTT. Its translation is CAWSVLGRESSYNSPLHF.

This clonotype has just a few counts. V usage is TRBV4-1 and J usage is TRBJ2-5; 8 bases agree with TRBD1. Trimming removed 4 bases from V and 6 bases from J; junction bases left unmatched: 7. CDR1 is MGHRA and CDR2 is YSYEKL in the germline V gene. The CDR3 is 14 residues long. The DNA of the CDR3 is TGCGCCAGCAGCCTCACCAGGGGGCGGAAGACCCAGTACTTC. Protein sequence: CASSLTRGRKTQYF.

The chain employs TRBV6-5 and TRBJ1-6, with D possibly matching TRBD1 (6 bases). The CDR3 loop spans 16 amino acids. Germline loops: CDR1 MNHEY, CDR2 SVGAGI. The V gene lost 0 bases and the J gene lost 6 bases, with 12 bases spanning the gap. The CDR3 sequence is CASSYSMTGSNSPLHF. The CDR3 bases are TGTGCCAGCAGTTACTCAATGACAGGAAGTAATTCACCCCTCCACTTT.

The chain couples TRBV10-3 to TRBJ2-1, with 11 bases identical to TRBD2. V gave up 6 bases and J gave up 9 bases; unmatched junction bases: 7. The germline gives CDR1 ENHRY, CDR2 SYGVKD. This CDR3 has 14 residues. This chain's CDR3 is CAIRVAGGPSEQFF. CDR3 bases: TGTGCCATCAGAGTAGCGGGAGGGCCTTCTGAGCAGTTCTTC.

The V gene is TRBV11-3, the J gene TRBJ1-1, with D hard to call. Trimming removed 1 base from V and 6 bases from J, with 6 bases in between. The germline gives CDR1 SGHNT, CDR2 YENEEA. CDR3 length equals 12 residues. The CDR3 is CASSLVLPEAFF. The CDR3 DNA follows: TGTGCCAGCAGCTTAGTTTTGCCTGAAGCTTTCTTT.

The table lists this clonotype with many counts. The chain joins TRBV30 to TRBJ2-1, with D uncertain. Trimming removed 0 bases from V and 11 bases from J, with 11 bases in between. The length of the CDR3 is 12 residues. Germline loops: CDR1 GTSNPN, CDR2 SVGIG (reference sequence). The CDR3, as DNA: TGTGCCTGGAGTGTACGAGACTTCCAGCAGTTCTTC. Translation gives CAWSVRDFQQFF.

This clonotype was seen a handful of times. The chain recombines TRBV6-5 with TRBJ1-1; weak D call: TRBD1 (5 bases). Trimming removed 2 bases from V and 1 base from J, with 8 bases in between. The CDR3 length is 14 residues. Germline CDR1 is MNHEY and CDR2 is SVGAGI. The CDR3, as DNA: TGTGCCAGCAGTTACGGGGGACGGAACACTGAAGCTTTCTTT. Encoded protein: CASSYGGRNTEAFF.

This clonotype was found many times. The V gene is TRBV5-1, the J gene TRBJ2-4; D may correspond to TRBD1 or TRBD2 (7 bases each). The V gene lost 4 bases and the J gene lost 4 bases, with 18 bases spanning the gap. This CDR3 spans 16 amino acids. Germline loops: CDR1 SGHRS, CDR2 YFSETQ. Written as DNA, the CDR3 is TGCGCCAGCAGCACCTTTCGACAGGGAGGGAAAAACATTCAGTACTTC. This encodes CASSTFRQGGKNIQYF.

V gene TRBV20-1 combines with J gene TRBJ2-7; possible D gene TRBD1, 6 bases. Trimming pared 3 bases from V and 2 bases from J, leaving 14 bases between. Germline CDR1 is DFQATT and CDR2 is SNEGSKA (reference sequence). The CDR3 spans 14 residues. The CDR3 protein is CSASSGAGAYEQYF. As DNA, the CDR3 is TGCAGTGCTAGCTCTGGGGCAGGGGCCTACGAGCAGTACTTC.

Concerning this clonotype: This may be a read error, as it is one base from a much larger clone. The V call is TRBV12-3 or TRBV12-4, the J call TRBJ2-7; a possible D gene is TRBD1 (5 bases). The CDR3 length is 16 residues. Deletions cut 0 bases from V and 2 bases from J, with 14 bases between. The CDR3 spells CASSLAGRIKAYEQYF. The CDR3 nucleotides read TGTGCCAGCAGTTTAGCGGGGCGGATAAAAGCCTACGAGCAGTACTTC.

This clonotype was seen just once. The rearrangement uses TRBV20-1 and TRBJ2-5; 14 bases match TRBD2. The CDR3 contains 15 residues. V dropped 3 bases and J dropped 7; count of bases not matched to a gene: 7. Germline V CDR1 and CDR2: DFQATT, SNEGSKA (reference sequence). As DNA, the CDR3 is TGCAGTGCTAGGGCAGGGACTAGCGGGGGAGGGACCCAGTACTTC. Its translation is CSARAGTSGGGTQYF.

About this clonotype: Since a much larger clone is just one base distant, this may be a read error. The chain links TRBV20-1 to TRBJ2-7; no clear D gene. The CDR3 covers 13 residues. The V end lost 1 base, the J end lost 6 bases, and 13 bases lay between the germline ends. Germline-derived CDR1 and CDR2 are DFQATT and SNEGSKA (reference sequence). In DNA form, the CDR3 reads TGCAGTGCTAGAGGTCCCAGGTCGACCGAGCAGTACTTC. Protein product: CSARGPRSTEQYF.

There are many counts of this clonotype. V is TRBV9 and J is TRBJ2-1, with D uncertain. The CDR3 runs to 11 residues. Germline CDR1 reads SGDLS; CDR2 reads YYNGEE. V shed 2 bases and J shed 10 bases, with 7 bases lying between them. The CDR3 spells CASSVSSEQFF. Written as DNA, the CDR3 is TGTGCCAGCAGCGTCTCGTCGGAGCAGTTCTTC.

The chain carries TRBV12-3 or TRBV12-4 and TRBJ1-1; 8 bases match TRBD1. The junction had 12 bases not matched to a gene; V was cut back by 7 bases and J by 5 bases. The CDR3 spans 15 residues. The DNA for the CDR3 is TGTGCCAGCAAGAATCTCCCAGGGGGCTTGACTGAAGCTTTCTTT. Protein: CASKNLPGGLTEAFF.

This clonotype was seen a few times. The rearrangement links TRBV12-3 or TRBV12-4 to TRBJ1-5, with D tentatively TRBD1 (6 bases). CDR3 length equals 14 residues. Deletions cut 5 bases from V and 3 bases from J, with 11 bases between. CDR3 coding DNA: TGTGCCAGCAGTGATGGACAGAACAATCAGCCCCAGCATTTT. Its protein product is CASSDGQNNQPQHF.

The table lists this clonotype with a count of one. This chain uses TRBV7-8 with TRBJ2-1; 11 bases are a match to TRBD2. The CDR3 is made up of 18 amino acids. V trimming: 5 bases; J trimming: 2 bases; junction bases outside the gene matches: 11. Germline CDR1 is SGHVS and CDR2 is FQNEAQ. Written as DNA, the CDR3 is TGTGCCAGCAGCCCGGCGCGGGGTAGCGGGAGGGCCTACAATGAGCAGTTCTTC. This codes for CASSPARGSGRAYNEQFF. Supplemented by reference TRBV7-8 and TRBJ2-1, the full variable domain reads GAGVSQSPRYKVAKRGQDVALRCDPISGHVSLFWYQQALGQGPEFLTYFQNEAQLDKSGLPSDRFFAERPEGSVSTLKIQRTQQEDSAVYLCASSPARGSGRAYNEQFFGPGTRLTVL.

This clonotype was counted between two and nine times. One junction end does not reproduce the germline sequence, and a read error may be involved. This chain links TRBV6-6 with TRBJ2-3; 7 nucleotides line up with TRBD2. CDR1 is MNHNY and CDR2 is SVGAGI in the germline V gene (reference sequence). This CDR3 contains 14 residues. Here the CDR3 reads CACSYDGGGDTQYF. Here the CDR3 DNA reads TGTGCCTGCAGTTACGATGGGGGGGGAGATACGCAGTATTTT.

The gene calls are TRBV7-9 and TRBJ2-1; possibly TRBD2 for D (5 bases). V was shortened by 4 bases and J by 7 bases, with 17 bases between the two germline ends. CDR3 length equals 15 residues. Germline V gives CDR1 SEHNR, CDR2 FQNEAQ (reference sequence). For the CDR3, the DNA is TGTGCCAGCAGCTCAGCGGAAAAATCTCAGAATGAGCAGTTCTTC. It codes for CASSSAEKSQNEQFF.

V usage is TRBV12-3 or TRBV12-4 and J usage is TRBJ1-5; D perhaps matches TRBD1 (5 bases). V lost 6 bases, J lost 1 base, and 13 bases lay in between. This CDR3 region has 15 residues. CDR3 loop: CASSPRGRSNQPQHF. In DNA, the CDR3 is TGTGCCAGCAGCCCAAGGGGAAGGAGCAATCAGCCCCAGCATTTT.